The 2 T cell receptor beta chains below all came from one sample that was sequenced in a study of response to subunit inactivated influenza vaccine. Using its own MiXCR run on the RT-PCR reads, TCRdb lists one record per CDR3 protein. The data show hundreds of thousands of distinct CDR3 sequences, about a fifth seen once. Sample: PBMCs from blood, taken 5 days after vaccination. These receptor sequences come from a middle-aged man who received an inactivated influenza vaccine.

The V and J genes are TRBV29-1 and TRBJ2-7; TRBD1 matches 10 bases. Germline V gene lookup returns CDR1 SQVTM and CDR2 ANQGSEA. Trimming removed 7 bases from V and 5 bases from J; junction bases left unmatched: 8. The CDR3 extends over 13 amino acids. Written as DNA, the CDR3 is TGCAGCGCTTTTGGGACAGGGGACCACGAGCAGTACTTC. It encodes CSAFGTGDHEQYF.

In its sample, this clonotype was seen many times. This chain links TRBV6-4 with TRBJ2-3; tentative D call: TRBD1 (6 bases). CDR3 length: 16 amino acids. Germline loops: CDR1 MRHNA, CDR2 SNTAGT. The V gene lost 0 bases and the J gene lost 0 bases, with 10 bases spanning the gap. CDR3 in DNA: TGTGCCAGCAGTGACTCGGCCAGGGGAAGCACAGATACGCAGTATTTT. It is translated as CASSDSARGSTDTQYF.